The 8 T cell receptor beta chains presented below share a single source sample, sequenced in a study of cytomegalovirus exposure and HLA in healthy donors. Vbeta (60) and Jbeta (13) primers were used in the PCR. The data were produced by immunoSEQ multiplex PCR, yet TCRdb's version contains in-frame clones alone and is incomplete. This sample's table has roughly 58,000 clones. Sequencing input: PBMCs. Every receptor here comes from a woman aged 50 to 60 in good health and CMV-seropositive.

The chain is built from TRBV7-9 and TRBJ2-5; 7 positions match TRBD1. The germline gives CDR1 SEHNR, CDR2 FQNEAQ (reference sequence). This CDR3 is 13 amino acids long. J was trimmed by 0 bases and V by 11 bases; bases with no gene match: 6. The DNA of the CDR3 is TGTGCCGAGGGGGCAGCAAACCAAGAGACCCAGTACTTC. This gives the protein CAEGAANQETQYF.

This sequence joins TRBV6-1 and TRBJ1-4; the D is unclear. Germline V gene data show CDR1 as MNHNS and CDR2 as SASEGT. The CDR3 is 18 residues long. V lost 3 bases to trimming and J lost 5 bases, with 22 bases between them. The CDR3 DNA reads TGTGCCAGCAGTGACTGTCCAAGTCTCCTAGTCGACAATGAAAAACTGTTTTTT. It yields the protein CASSDCPSLLVDNEKLFF.

The chain uses TRBV19 and TRBJ1-2, with TRBD1 matching 9 bases. The CDR3 covers 15 residues. After removal of 7 bases from V and 4 bases from J, the junction contained 10 bases not matched to a gene. Germline V gene sequence: CDR1 LNHDA, CDR2 SQIVND (reference sequence). CDR3 sequence: CASTESGTGSYGYTF. The CDR3 DNA sequence: TGTGCCAGTACCGAATCCGGGACAGGGAGCTATGGCTACACCTTC.

V usage is TRBV11-2 and J usage is TRBJ1-3, with a possible D match to TRBD1 (6 bases). This CDR3 is 15 amino acids long. Trimming shortened V by 1 base and J by 3 bases, and 10 bases separated the two germline ends. The germline V gene has CDR1 SGHAT and CDR2 FQNNGV. The CDR3 coding sequence is TGTGCCAGCAGCTTAGGTCCAGGGGATGGAAACACCATATATTTT. It specifies CASSLGPGDGNTIYF.

J is TRBJ1-1 and V is TRBV18; 8 positions match TRBD1. This CDR3 is built from 15 residues. Germline CDR1 and CDR2: KGHSH and LQKENI. The V and J ends lost 2 bases and 1 base, in that order; junction bases with no gene match: 3. The CDR3 nucleotides read TGTGCCAGCTCACCAGGACAGGGAAAGAACACTGAAGCTTTCTTT. It specifies CASSPGQGKNTEAFF.

V usage is TRBV30 and J usage is TRBJ1-2, with TRBD1 as a possible D gene (5 bases). The germline V gene encodes CDR1 GTSNPN and CDR2 SVGIG (reference sequence). V was clipped by 2 bases and J by 4 bases, with 14 bases between them. The CDR3 is 14 residues long. The CDR3 protein is CAWSLIRDAYGYTF. CDR3 coding DNA: TGTGCCTGGAGTCTAATCAGGGATGCCTATGGCTACACCTTC.

V usage is TRBV30 and J usage is TRBJ2-5, with D perhaps matching TRBD2 (7 bases). This CDR3 comprises 13 residues. The V and J ends lost 3 bases and 4 bases respectively, with 12 bases between them. Germline-derived CDR1 and CDR2 are GTSNPN and SVGIG (reference sequence). CDR3 bases: TGTGCCTGGAGAATAGGGGGGGGAGAGACCCAGTACTTC. The encoded protein is CAWRIGGGETQYF.

The V and J genes are TRBV6-5 and TRBJ1-6; maybe TRBD1 (6 bases). The CDR3 consists of 14 residues. Trimming took off 2 bases at V and 5 bases at J, with 7 bases between the two ends. The germline V gene encodes CDR1 MNHEY and CDR2 SVGAGI. This chain's CDR3 is CASSYRQDNSPLHF. The CDR3 DNA follows: TGTGCCAGCAGTTACCGACAGGATAATTCACCCCTCCACTTT.